The rows below give T cell receptor beta chains drawn from one sample of a study of human T cells and chemical hapten exposure. TCRdb reprocessed the RACE reads with MiXCR, giving one entry per CDR3 protein. The data contain fewer than 500,000 distinct CDR3 sequences, more than 4.5% of them singletons. Sequences were derived from whole blood, sampled in connection with sensitization to the hapten diphenylcyclopropenone (DPC). These receptors all stem from a woman aged 45-59 years with alopecia areata. Some clones in this sample may be carry-over from other donors' samples. The CDR3 runs from the conserved cysteine through the conserved F or W. A D gene is named only where the DNA matches it firmly. Not all rows give a size; the values are once, few, many and, for expanded clones, a class.

size | J | D | V | length | DNA | CDR3
. | TRBJ1-5 | . | TRBV28 | 15 | TGTGCCAGCAGTTTATCCCGTTTACAGGGCCAGCCCCAGCATTTT | CASSLSRLQGQPQHF
. | TRBJ2-3 | . | TRBV4-3 | 13 | TGCGCCAGCAGCCACAGGGACACAGATACGCAGTATTTT | CASSHRDTDTQYF
many | TRBJ1-5 | . | TRBV7-2 | 14 | TGTGCCAGCAGCTCCTCCACCCGAGGGCAGCCCCAGCATTTT | CASSSSTRGQPQHF
. | TRBJ2-5 | . | TRBV5-1 | 15 | TGCGCCAGCAGCTATGGGGGGCTCCAACAAGAGACCCAGTACTTC | CASSYGGLQQETQYF
many | TRBJ2-7 | . | TRBV5-1 | 14 | TGCGCCAGCAGCCTATGGGACGGCACCTACGAGCAGTACTTC | CASSLWDGTYEQYF
. | TRBJ1-5 | . | TRBV6-1 | 13 | TGTGCCAGCAAGGGGTCAGTTGATCAGCCCCAGCATTTT | CASKGSVDQPQHF
many | TRBJ1-1 | . | TRBV7-6 | 14 | TGTGCCAGCAGCTTAGAACAGGGATACACTGAAGCTTTCTTT | CASSLEQGYTEAFF
. | TRBJ1-5 | TRBD1 | TRBV6-2/TRBV6-3 | 16 | TGTGCCAGCAGTTATCCCGAGGGGGCTAGCAATCAGCCCCAGCATTTT | CASSYPEGASNQPQHF
many | TRBJ2-3 | . | TRBV4-1 | 14 | TGCGCCAGCAGCCGGGACTTAATCACAGATACGCAGTATTTT | CASSRDLITDTQYF
few | TRBJ1-6 | . | TRBV12-3/TRBV12-4 | 15 | TGTGCCAGCAGTCCGAGGGGAAAAGAGAATTCACCCCTCCACTTT | CASSPRGKENSPLHF
many | TRBJ2-7 | . | TRBV7-6 | 13 | TGTGCCAGCAGCTTAGGAGAGAGGGAGGAGCAGTACTTC | CASSLGEREEQYF
many | TRBJ1-4 | . | TRBV7-9 | 13 | TGTGCCAGCAGCCCGACAGGCCGCCGGACAGTGTTTTTT | CASSPTGRRTVFF
few | TRBJ1-1 | . | TRBV29-1 | 14 | TGCAGCGTTGATGGGGATCGGGGGAACACTGAAGCTTTCTTT | CSVDGDRGNTEAFF
many | TRBJ1-5 | . | TRBV20-1 | 14 | TGCAGTGCTCCGGGACCTATGGGGAATCAGCCCCAGCATTTT | CSAPGPMGNQPQHF
many | TRBJ2-1 | TRBD2 | TRBV11-2 | 18 | TGTGCCAGCAGCCCCAATTTGGGTACTAGCGGGGGTTCCAATGAGCAGTTCTTC | CASSPNLGTSGGSNEQFF
many | TRBJ2-7 | . | TRBV11-2 | 11 | TGTGCCAGCAGCCCCAAGTACGAGCAGTACTTC | CASSPKYEQYF
few | TRBJ1-5 | . | TRBV9 | 9 | TGTGCCAGCGGGGAACCCCAGCATTTT | CASGEPQHF
many | TRBJ1-5 | . | TRBV28 | 15 | TGTGCCAGCAGTTTATCCAGCTATAGCAATCAGCCCCAGCATTTT | CASSLSSYSNQPQHF
. | TRBJ2-3 | . | TRBV28 | 14 | TGTGCCAGCACCCAGGGGAGGGCCGGGAATACGCAGTATTTT | CASTQGRAGNTQYF
many | TRBJ2-1 | . | TRBV6-5 | 13 | TGTGCCAGCAGTCCTGCGGGCTACAATGAGCAGTTCTTC | CASSPAGYNEQFF
. | TRBJ1-5 | . | TRBV20-1 | 16 | TGCAGTGCTAGAGATCGCGTACAGGGAGAATTTCAGCCCCAGCATTTT | CSARDRVQGEFQPQHF
. | TRBJ2-3 | TRBD2 | TRBV4-2 | 15 | TGTGCCAGCAGCCAAGACGGTAGCGGGGCAGATACGCAGTATTTT | CASSQDGSGADTQYF
few | TRBJ2-5 | . | TRBV6-2/TRBV6-3 | 14 | TGTGCCAGCCGTGGGAGGCCTTACCAAGAGACCCAGTACTTC | CASRGRPYQETQYF
few | TRBJ1-2 | . | TRBV6-5 | 13 | TGTGCCAGCAGTTCCTACCGGGCTGATGGCTACACCTTC | CASSSYRADGYTF